The 26 T cell receptor beta chains below come from one sample, sequenced in a study of T cell repertoires in cytomegalovirus infection (dated by TCRdb to the late 2010s). The sample was run on an Illumina HiSeq 1500. Using fastp at Q25 and MiXCR, TCRdb reprocessed the public reads and kept productive beta chains. Every CDR3 protein is listed once, alongside the most common genes and DNA of its rows. For this sample the table gives around 450,000 distinct CDR3 sequences, of which around 32% were detected only once. Jointly, the top ten make up about an eighth of the sample. The source material was PBMCs. The receptors come from a human donor in good health (CMV status not recorded). Some clones in this sample may be carry-over from other donors' samples.

In this sample, this clonotype turned up many times. The gene calls are TRBV7-2 and TRBJ2-5; D is undetermined. The CDR3 sequence is 15 residues long. Germline V lookup: CDR1 SGHTA, CDR2 FQGNSA. Between the trimmed V and J ends, which lost 5 bases and 2 bases, there was a span of 15 bases. The CDR3 nucleotides are TGTGCCAGCAGCGCCCGGGCCAGTCTGCAAGAGACCCAGTACTTC. This translates into CASSARASLQETQYF. Filled out from reference TRBV7-2 and TRBJ2-5, the complete variable domain reads GAGVSQSPSNKVTEKGKDVELRCDPISGHTALYWYRQSLGQGLEFLIYFQGNSAPDKSGLPSDRFSAERTGGSVSTLTIQRTQQEDSAVYLCASSARASLQETQYFGPGTRLLVL.

This CDR3 reads CASRRQGAGGNQPQHF. CDR3 in DNA: TGTGCCAGCAGGCGACAGGGGGCCGGGGGCAATCAGCCCCAGCATTTT. The V and J genes are TRBV28 and TRBJ1-5; 10 bases are a match to TRBD1. CDR3 length: 16 amino acids. The germline V gene has CDR1 MDHEN and CDR2 SYDVKM. With V trimmed by 6 bases and J by 2 bases, 7 bases remained unmatched.

The chain uses TRBV6-2 or TRBV6-3 and TRBJ2-1; TRBD2 aligns across 11 bases. CDR3 length: 20 amino acids. The trim removed 0 bases at V and 4 bases at J, leaving 14 bases unmatched. Germline values: CDR1 MNHEY, CDR2 SVGEGT. This CDR3 reads CASSYSRSVAGTSGYNEQFF. The DNA for the CDR3 is TGTGCCAGCAGTTACTCGAGATCGGTTGCCGGGACTAGCGGATACAATGAGCAGTTCTTC.

The chain uses TRBV6-5 and TRBJ1-2; 9 nucleotides match TRBD1. The CDR3 contains 15 residues. V gave up 2 bases and J gave up 8 bases; unmatched junction bases: 9. Germline V lookup: CDR1 MNHEY, CDR2 SVGAGI. Written as DNA, the CDR3 is TGTGCCAGCAGTTACCAGGGACAGGGCATTCGGGGCTACACCTTC. It codes for CASSYQGQGIRGYTF.

The chain combines TRBV4-3 with TRBJ2-1, with D perhaps matching TRBD2 (5 bases). Trimming pared 0 bases from V and 3 bases from J, leaving 18 bases between. Germline-derived CDR1 and CDR2 are LGHNA and YSLEER. The CDR3 contains 18 residues. DNA for the CDR3: TGCGCCAGCAGCCAAGATCTCTGGCGGGTGGACGGCTACAATGAGCAGTTCTTC. This translates into CASSQDLWRVDGYNEQFF.

This clonotype was detected only a few times. The genes are TRBV19 and TRBJ1-6, with no clear D. Trimming removed 6 bases at V and 5 bases at J, with 14 bases between. The germline V gene encodes CDR1 LNHDA and CDR2 SQIVND (reference sequence). The CDR3 consists of 15 residues. The CDR3 coding sequence is TGTGCCAGTAGGTTTAATGAGGGAAATAATTCACCCCTCCACTTT. This translates into CASRFNEGNNSPLHF.

Details on this clonotype: It may be a read error: a sequence one base away is much more abundant. V and J are TRBV9 and TRBJ1-5; TRBD1 matches 7 bases. The CDR3 has 14 amino acids. J gave up 2 bases and V 2 bases, and 1 base lay outside the gene matches. Looked up from germline, CDR1 is SGDLS and CDR2 is YYNGEE. CDR3 in DNA: TGTGCCAGCAGCGTCGGGACAGGCAATCAGCCCCAGCATTTT. Its protein is CASSVGTGNQPQHF.

The sample holds many counts of this clonotype. The chain has TRBV7-8 and TRBJ2-1; 13 bases map to TRBD2. Germline loops: CDR1 SGHVS, CDR2 FQNEAQ. The CDR3 covers 18 residues. J lost 1 base, V lost 2 bases, and 5 bases had no gene match. CDR3 bases: TGTGCCAGCAGCTTATGGTGGGGACTAGCGGGGTCCTACAATGAGCAGTTCTTC. This encodes CASSLWWGLAGSYNEQFF.

This clonotype was seen a few times. The V call is TRBV6-5, the J call TRBJ2-5, with 12 bases identical to TRBD1. Trimming cost V 6 bases and J 5 bases; bases outside gene matches: 7. Germline CDR1 MNHEY, CDR2 SVGAGI. The CDR3 has 15 amino acids. The CDR3, as DNA: TGTGCCAGCAGATCCGGGACAGGGGGCTCGGAGACCCAGTACTTC. Encoded protein: CASRSGTGGSETQYF.

This clonotype was seen at least ten times. The J gene is TRBJ2-5, the V gene TRBV7-8; the D gene is possibly TRBD1 (7 bases). The CDR3 sequence is 15 residues long. Trimming pared 4 bases from V and 2 bases from J, leaving 14 bases between. Germline assignment: CDR1 SGHVS and CDR2 FQNEAQ. The CDR3 nucleotides read TGTGCCAGCAGCTCCCTACAGGGGAGGCAAGAGACCCAGTACTTC. Its protein is CASSSLQGRQETQYF.

J is TRBJ1-2 and V is TRBV11-2; D possibly corresponds to TRBD1 (5 bases). Germline CDR1 reads SGHAT; CDR2 reads FQNNGV. The CDR3 length is 15 residues. V was shortened by 0 bases and J by 2 bases, with 10 bases between the two germline ends. The CDR3 sequence is CASSLEGTDNYGYTF. CDR3 nucleotide sequence: TGTGCCAGCAGCTTAGAGGGGACTGACAACTATGGCTACACCTTC.

The chain couples TRBV6-6 to TRBJ2-7, with TRBD1 matching over 8 bases. V trimming: 8 bases; J trimming: 2 bases; junction bases outside the gene matches: 2. The CDR3 has 12 residues. The germline CDR1 and CDR2 sequences are MNHNY and SVGAGI (reference sequence). CDR3 sequence: CASYRGAYEQYF. CDR3 DNA: TGTGCCAGCTACAGGGGGGCCTACGAGCAGTACTTC.

This chain uses TRBV10-2 with TRBJ2-3; TRBD2 agrees at 10 bases. This CDR3 spans 15 amino acids. The J segment lost 4 bases and the V segment lost 5 bases, leaving 6 bases of the junction unmatched. The germline V gene has CDR1 WSHSY and CDR2 SAAADI. The DNA for the CDR3 is TGCGCCAGCAGTTTAGCGGGGGGTCCACCAGATACGCAGTATTTT. It codes for CASSLAGGPPDTQYF.

The chain recombines TRBV5-6 with TRBJ2-7; TRBD1 matches 8 bases. Losses at the gene ends were 4 bases for V and 5 bases for J; bases not matched to a gene: 11. The germline gives CDR1 SGHDT, CDR2 YYEEEE. This CDR3 spans 15 amino acids. CDR3 sequence (DNA): TGTGCCAGCAGCCGGATCCCCGACAGGGGCCACGAGCAGTACTTC. Translating it yields CASSRIPDRGHEQYF.

This clonotype came up once. Being one base from a much bigger clone, this may be a read error. The CDR3 coding sequence is TGTGCCAGCCGTCCGGGGCAGCTGATCTACAATGAGCAGTTATTC. Protein sequence: CASRPGQLIYNEQLF. The chain joins TRBV11-1 to TRBJ2-1; either TRBD1 or TRBD2 may supply D (5 bases each). Germline V gene lookup returns CDR1 SGHAT and CDR2 FQDESV (reference sequence). This CDR3 comprises 15 residues.

This clonotype has more than one count but fewer than ten. This sequence joins TRBV18 and TRBJ1-1; no definite D call. The V gene's germline CDR1 is KGHSH and CDR2 LQKENI. V shed 4 bases and J shed 1 base, with 7 bases lying between them. The CDR3 loop spans 13 amino acids. CDR3 DNA sequence: TGTGCCAGCTCACAAGTAGCGAACACTGAAGCTTTCTTT. Its protein is CASSQVANTEAFF.

V and J are TRBV2 and TRBJ2-5; 8 nucleotides agree with TRBD2. J was trimmed by 4 bases and V by 4 bases; bases with no gene match: 11. Germline values: CDR1 SNHLY, CDR2 FYNNEI. This CDR3 comprises 16 residues. The CDR3 spells CASSGGTSGGRETQYF. In DNA, the CDR3 is TGTGCCAGCAGTGGGGGGACGTCGGGGGGGCGAGAGACCCAGTACTTC.

This clonotype was recorded a few times. The V gene is TRBV9, the J gene TRBJ1-6; D call uncertain. This CDR3 is 14 amino acids long. V lost 0 bases, J lost 5 bases, and 6 bases lay in between. The germline V gene encodes CDR1 SGDLS and CDR2 YYNGEE. The CDR3 loop is CASSVAENNSPLHF. CDR3 in DNA: TGTGCCAGCAGCGTAGCGGAGAATAATTCACCCCTCCACTTT.

This clonotype was observed a few times. The chain has TRBV28 and TRBJ1-1, with 8 bases that match TRBD1. CDR3 length equals 14 residues. CDR1 and CDR2 from the germline V gene are MDHEN and SYDVKM. The V and J ends lost 5 bases and 6 bases, in that order; junction bases with no gene match: 8. The CDR3 region is CASSPPGQGPEAFF. The CDR3, as DNA: TGTGCCAGCAGTCCCCCTGGACAGGGCCCTGAAGCTTTCTTT.

This clonotype was detected only a few times. The CDR3 loop is CASSSREGVLNQPQHF. The CDR3 nucleotides read TGTGCCAGCAGTTCCCGAGAGGGGGTCCTTAATCAGCCCCAGCATTTT. The chain couples TRBV12-3 or TRBV12-4 to TRBJ1-5; perhaps TRBD1 as D (6 bases). V was pared by 4 bases and J by 4 bases, with 17 bases between. This CDR3 comprises 16 residues.

Points on this clonotype: A much larger clone differs by one base, so this may be a read error. The chain employs TRBV20-1 and TRBJ2-3, with TRBD2 as a possible D gene (5 bases). The CDR3 totals 16 residues. Germline CDR1 DFQATT, CDR2 SNEGSKA (reference sequence). Here the CDR3 reads CSARDEVRSSTDTRYF. The CDR3 coding sequence is TGCAGTGCTAGAGATGAAGTCAGATCTAGCACAGATACGCGGTATTTT.

This clonotype appeared a few times. The rearrangement uses TRBV5-1 and TRBJ2-7, with D possibly TRBD2 on 6 matching bases. Germline V CDR1 and CDR2: SGHRS, YFSETQ. The CDR3 length is 14 residues. The V end lost 3 bases, the J end lost 6 bases, and 16 bases lay between the germline ends. The DNA for the CDR3 is TGCGCCAGCAGCTCACGGGGGAATGGGTTCGAGCAGTACTTC. Translation gives CASSSRGNGFEQYF.

This clonotype was detected only a few times. The chain has TRBV6-5 and TRBJ1-6; D call uncertain. Per germline, CDR1 MNHEY and CDR2 SVGAGI. V dropped 3 bases and J dropped 0 bases, with 9 bases sitting between them. This CDR3 has 16 amino acids. The CDR3 sequence: CASSYFGSSYNSPLHF. CDR3 DNA sequence: TGTGCCAGCAGTTATTTCGGAAGCTCCTATAATTCACCCCTCCACTTT.

This clonotype turned up a few times. The V and J genes are TRBV6-2 or TRBV6-3 and TRBJ2-3; tentative D call: TRBD2 (6 bases). The V end was cut by 6 bases, the J end by 4 bases, with 17 bases between. This CDR3 contains 15 residues. CDR1 and CDR2 (germline): MNHEY, SVGEGT. DNA of the CDR3: TGTGCCAGCAGCCCCGAAGGGCGGGGACCAGATACGCAGTATTTT. Encoded protein: CASSPEGRGPDTQYF.

The chain uses TRBV2 and TRBJ2-2; maybe TRBD1 (6 bases). Trimming cost V 0 bases and J 4 bases, with 9 bases left between them. The CDR3 has 15 amino acids. The germline V gene encodes CDR1 SNHLY and CDR2 FYNNEI. The DNA for the CDR3 is TGTGCCAGCAGTGAAGCGGGGGCCCCCACCGGGGAGCTGTTTTTT. Amino acid sequence: CASSEAGAPTGELFF.

The chain combines TRBV24-1 with TRBJ1-5, with TRBD1 as a possible D gene (6 bases). V lost 6 bases and J lost 5, with 16 bases in between. This CDR3 spans 15 amino acids. CDR1 and CDR2 (germline): KGHDR, SFDVKD. The CDR3 sequence is CATSHSDSLYQPQHF. The CDR3 nucleotides are TGTGCCACCAGTCATTCGGACAGCCTTTATCAGCCCCAGCATTTT.